Sequencing of this T cell receptor beta chain was carried out in a study of blood T cell repertoires in COVID-19. Overall study context: Both acute and convalescent COVID-19 samples were obtained from the United States, Italy and Spain. Sources were T cells, B-cell-depleted T cells, or PBMCs; the material itself was cDNA or gDNA.

The CDR3 covers 13 residues. V lost 4 bases to trimming and J lost 9 bases, with 14 bases between them. Looked up from germline, CDR1 is SGHRS and CDR2 is YFSETQ. Original handling: Amplification of reference gene primers provided the estimated nucleated cell counts. The assay was immunoSEQ multiplex PCR, and TCRdb's table has in-frame clones only and misses some. That table gives V, J and clone size, and the DNA gave D and trimming. The data show about 15,000 clones, under 80% seen once. The rearrangement uses TRBV5-1 and TRBJ2-1, with a weak D call TRBD2 (7 bases). This receptor was identified in a man aged 65-85 years with active or convalescent COVID-19. Sequenced sample: peripheral blood. CDR3 region: CASSREGGFEQFF. The CDR3 coding sequence is TGCGCCAGCAGCCGCGAGGGGGGGTTTGAGCAGTTCTTC.